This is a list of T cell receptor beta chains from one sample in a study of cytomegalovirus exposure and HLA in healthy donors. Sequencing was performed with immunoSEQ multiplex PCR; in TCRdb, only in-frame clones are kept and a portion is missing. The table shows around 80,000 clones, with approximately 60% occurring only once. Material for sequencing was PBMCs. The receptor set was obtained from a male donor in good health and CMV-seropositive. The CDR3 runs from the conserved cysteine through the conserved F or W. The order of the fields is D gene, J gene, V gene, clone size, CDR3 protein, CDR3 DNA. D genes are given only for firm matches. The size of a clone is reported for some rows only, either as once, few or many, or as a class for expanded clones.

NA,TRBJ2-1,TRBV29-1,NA,CNVQGGKALDHEQFF,TGCAACGTTCAGGGCGGGAAAGCCCTCGACCATGAGCAGTTCTTC
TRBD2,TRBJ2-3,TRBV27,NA,CASREGRGTTDTQYF,TGTGCCAGCAGGGAGGGGCGGGGGACCACAGATACGCAGTATTTT
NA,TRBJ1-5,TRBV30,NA,CAWRGGSNQPQHF,TGTGCCTGGAGGGGGGGTAGCAATCAGCCCCAGCATTTT
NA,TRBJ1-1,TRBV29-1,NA,CCVGAANTEAFF,TGCTGCGTTGGTGCGGCGAACACTGAAGCTTTCTTT
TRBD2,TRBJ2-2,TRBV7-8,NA,CASRGGTSGRPDTGELFF,TGTGCCAGCAGGGGAGGGACTAGCGGGAGACCGGACACCGGGGAGCTGTTTTTT
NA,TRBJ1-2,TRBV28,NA,CASSDGRVTF,TGTGCCAGCAGCGACGGTCGGGTCACCTTC
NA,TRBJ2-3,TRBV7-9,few,CASRTASADTQYF,TGTGCCAGCCGGACAGCTTCCGCAGATACGCAGTATTTT
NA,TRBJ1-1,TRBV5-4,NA,CASNRGGAGNTEAFF,TGTGCCAGCAACCGGGGGGGGGCTGGGAACACTGAAGCTTTCTTT
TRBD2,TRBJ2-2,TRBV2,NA,CASSPGAGGRTGELFF,TGTGCCAGCAGCCCAGGCGCGGGGGGGCGCACCGGGGAGCTGTTTTTT
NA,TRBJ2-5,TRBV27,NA,CASSLSRQETQYF,TGTGCCAGCAGTTTATCCCGCCAAGAGACCCAGTACTTC
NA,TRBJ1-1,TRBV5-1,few,CASREGNTEAFF,TGCGCCAGCAGGGAGGGCAACACTGAAGCTTTCTTT
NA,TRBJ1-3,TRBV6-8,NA,CASSDRMSGNTIYF,TGTGCCAGCAGCGACAGGATGTCTGGAAACACCATATATTTT
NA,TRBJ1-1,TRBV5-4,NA,CASSLAKRRGEAFF,TGTGCCAGCAGCTTGGCCAAGAGAAGGGGTGAAGCTTTCTTT
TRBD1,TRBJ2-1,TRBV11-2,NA,CASSPDRVAIGEQFF,TGTGCCAGCAGCCCTGACAGGGTCGCAATCGGTGAGCAGTTCTTC
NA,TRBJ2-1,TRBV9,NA,CASSPEPEGEQFF,TGTGCCAGCAGCCCGGAACCCGAGGGTGAGCAGTTCTTC
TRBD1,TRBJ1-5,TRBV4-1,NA,CASSQDMGQGRPQHF,TGCGCCAGCAGCCAAGATATGGGACAGGGTAGACCCCAGCATTTT
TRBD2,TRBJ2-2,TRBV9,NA,CASSSGLAGGSNTGELFF,TGTGCCAGCAGCTCAGGACTAGCGGGGGGTTCGAACACCGGGGAGCTGTTTTTT
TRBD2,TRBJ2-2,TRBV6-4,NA,CASSDSAGGAGELFF,TGTGCCAGCAGTGACTCGGCGGGGGGTGCCGGGGAGCTGTTTTTT
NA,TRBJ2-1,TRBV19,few,CASSILTSAAYNEQFF,TGTGCCAGTAGTATATTGACCAGCGCCGCCTACAATGAGCAGTTCTTC
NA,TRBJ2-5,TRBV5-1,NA,CASSLVALRETQYF,TGCGCCAGCAGCTTGGTTGCCCTCAGGGAGACCCAGTACTTC
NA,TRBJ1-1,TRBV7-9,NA,CASSLANSPYTEAFF,TGTGCCAGCAGCTTAGCGAACAGTCCGTACACTGAAGCTTTCTTT
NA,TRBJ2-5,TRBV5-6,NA,CASSLGVKETQYF,TGTGCCAGCAGCTTGGGAGTTAAAGAGACCCAGTACTTC
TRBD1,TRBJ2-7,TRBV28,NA,CASSLSGTGYEQYF,TGTGCCAGCAGTTTATCCGGGACAGGGTACGAGCAGTACTTC
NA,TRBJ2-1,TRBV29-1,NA,CSVGESSYNEQFF,TGCAGCGTAGGAGAAAGCTCCTACAATGAGCAGTTCTTC
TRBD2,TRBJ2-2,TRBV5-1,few,CASSSEGREAGELFF,TGCGCCAGCAGCTCTGAGGGTCGGGAGGCCGGGGAGCTGTTTTTT